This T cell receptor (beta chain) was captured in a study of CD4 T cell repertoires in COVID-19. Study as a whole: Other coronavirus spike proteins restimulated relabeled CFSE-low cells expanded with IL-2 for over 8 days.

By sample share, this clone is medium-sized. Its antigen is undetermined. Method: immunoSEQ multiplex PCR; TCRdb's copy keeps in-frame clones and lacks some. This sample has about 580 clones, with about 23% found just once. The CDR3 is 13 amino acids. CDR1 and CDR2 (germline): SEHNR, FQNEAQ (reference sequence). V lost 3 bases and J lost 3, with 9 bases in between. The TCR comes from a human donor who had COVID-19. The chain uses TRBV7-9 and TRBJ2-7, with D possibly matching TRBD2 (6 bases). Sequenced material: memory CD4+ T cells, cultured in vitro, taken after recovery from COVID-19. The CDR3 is CASSFTGVYEQYF. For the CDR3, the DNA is TGTGCCAGCAGCTTCACGGGAGTCTACGAGCAGTACTTC.